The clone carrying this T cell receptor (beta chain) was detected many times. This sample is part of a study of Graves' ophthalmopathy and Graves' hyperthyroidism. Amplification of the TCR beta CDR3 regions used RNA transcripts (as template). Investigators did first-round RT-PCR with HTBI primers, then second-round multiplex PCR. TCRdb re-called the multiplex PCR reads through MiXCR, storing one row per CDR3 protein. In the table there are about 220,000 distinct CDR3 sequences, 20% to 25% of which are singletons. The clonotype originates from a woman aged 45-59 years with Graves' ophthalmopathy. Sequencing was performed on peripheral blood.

CDR3: CAWDRWGYGYTF. DNA of the CDR3: TGTGCCTGGGACCGTTGGGGGTATGGCTACACCTTC. The V and J genes are TRBV30 and TRBJ1-2; D perhaps matches TRBD1 (5 bases). Trimming took off 5 bases at V and 5 bases at J, with 12 bases between the two ends. The CDR3 is 12 residues long. The germline V gene has CDR1 GTSNPN and CDR2 SVGIG (reference sequence). The whole variable domain, filled in from reference TRBV30 and TRBJ1-2, reads SQTIHQWPATLVQPVGSPLSLECTVEGTSNPNLYWYRQAAGRGLQLLFYSVGIGQISSEVPQNLSASRPQDRQFILSSKKLLLSDSGFYLCAWDRWGYGYTFGSGTRLTVV.